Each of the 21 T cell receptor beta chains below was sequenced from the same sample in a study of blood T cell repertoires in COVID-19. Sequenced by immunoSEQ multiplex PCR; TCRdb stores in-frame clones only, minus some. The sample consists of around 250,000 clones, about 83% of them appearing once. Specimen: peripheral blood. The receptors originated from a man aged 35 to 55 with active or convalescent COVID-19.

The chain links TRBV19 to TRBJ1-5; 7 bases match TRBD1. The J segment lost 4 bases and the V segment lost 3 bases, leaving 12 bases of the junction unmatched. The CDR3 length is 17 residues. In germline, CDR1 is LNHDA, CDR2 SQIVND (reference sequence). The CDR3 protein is CASSMSLGGQPNQPQHF. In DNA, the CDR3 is TGTGCCAGTAGTATGTCTCTGGGGGGACAGCCAAATCAGCCCCAGCATTTT.

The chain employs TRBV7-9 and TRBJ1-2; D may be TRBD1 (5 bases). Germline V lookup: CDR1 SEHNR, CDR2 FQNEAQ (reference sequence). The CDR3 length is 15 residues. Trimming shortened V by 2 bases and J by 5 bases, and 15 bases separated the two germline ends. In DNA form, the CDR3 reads TGTGCCAGCAGCTTAACAACCGGGGGGTTTTATGGCTACACCTTC. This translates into CASSLTTGGFYGYTF.

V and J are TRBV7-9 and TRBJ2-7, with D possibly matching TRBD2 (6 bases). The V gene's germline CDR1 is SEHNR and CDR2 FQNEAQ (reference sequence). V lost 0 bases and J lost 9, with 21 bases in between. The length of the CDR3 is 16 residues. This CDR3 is CASSLASGDALRVQYF. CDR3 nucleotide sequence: TGTGCCAGCAGCTTAGCGTCGGGGGACGCACTACGAGTGCAGTACTTC.

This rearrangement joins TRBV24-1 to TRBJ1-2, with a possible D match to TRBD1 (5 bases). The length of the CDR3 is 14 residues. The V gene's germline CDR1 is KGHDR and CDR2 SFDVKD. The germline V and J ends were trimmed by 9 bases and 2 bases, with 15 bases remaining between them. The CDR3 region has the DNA TGTGCCACCGCAGACAGTACCACAAACTATGGCTACACCTTC. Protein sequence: CATADSTTNYGYTF.

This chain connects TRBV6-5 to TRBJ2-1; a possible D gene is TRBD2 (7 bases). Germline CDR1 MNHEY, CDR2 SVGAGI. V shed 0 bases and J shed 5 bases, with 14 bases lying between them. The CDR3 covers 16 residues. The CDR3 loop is CASSYSGAGVDNEQFF. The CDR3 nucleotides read TGTGCCAGCAGTTACTCGGGGGCGGGAGTGGACAATGAGCAGTTCTTC.

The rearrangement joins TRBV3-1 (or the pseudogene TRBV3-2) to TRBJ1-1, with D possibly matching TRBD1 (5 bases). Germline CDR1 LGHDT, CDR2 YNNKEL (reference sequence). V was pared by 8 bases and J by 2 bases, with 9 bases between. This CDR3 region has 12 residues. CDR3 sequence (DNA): TGTGCCAGCGGAGGGACCAACACTGAAGCTTTCTTT. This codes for CASGGTNTEAFF.

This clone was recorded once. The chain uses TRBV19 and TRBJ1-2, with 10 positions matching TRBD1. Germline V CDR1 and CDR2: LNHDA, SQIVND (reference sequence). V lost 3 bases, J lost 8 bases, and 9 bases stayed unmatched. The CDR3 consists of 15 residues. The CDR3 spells CASSIGTGVTTGYTF. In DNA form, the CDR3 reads TGTGCCAGTAGTATTGGGACAGGGGTTACTACGGGCTACACCTTC.

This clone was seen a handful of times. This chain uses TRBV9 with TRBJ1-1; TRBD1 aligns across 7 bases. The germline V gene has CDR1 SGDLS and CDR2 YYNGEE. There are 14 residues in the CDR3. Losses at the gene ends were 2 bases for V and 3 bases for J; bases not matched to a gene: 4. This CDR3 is CASSVDRDYTEAFF. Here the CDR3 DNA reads TGTGCCAGCAGCGTTGACAGGGACTACACTGAAGCTTTCTTT.

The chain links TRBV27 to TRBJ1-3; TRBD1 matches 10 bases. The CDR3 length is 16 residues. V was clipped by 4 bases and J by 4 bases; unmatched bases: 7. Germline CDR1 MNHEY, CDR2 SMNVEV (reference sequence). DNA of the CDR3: TGTGCCAGCAGTTCCGGGACAGGGGCTTCGGGAAACACCATATATTTT. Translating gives CASSSGTGASGNTIYF.

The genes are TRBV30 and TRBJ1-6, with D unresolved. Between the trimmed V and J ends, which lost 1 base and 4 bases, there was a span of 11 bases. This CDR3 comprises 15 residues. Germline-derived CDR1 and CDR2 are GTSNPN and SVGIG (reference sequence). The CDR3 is CAWSEEGRYNSPLHF. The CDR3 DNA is TGTGCCTGGAGTGAGGAGGGCCGTTATAATTCACCCCTCCACTTT.

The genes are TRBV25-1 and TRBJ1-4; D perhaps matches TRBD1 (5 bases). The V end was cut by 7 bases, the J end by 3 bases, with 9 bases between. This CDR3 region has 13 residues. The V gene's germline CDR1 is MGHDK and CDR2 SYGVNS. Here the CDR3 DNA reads TGTGCCAGCACGGAGGGGCCTAATGAAAAACTGTTTTTT. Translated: CASTEGPNEKLFF.

This chain's CDR3 is CASSSGQNSGANVLTF. The CDR3 nucleotides are TGTGCCAGCAGCTCTGGACAAAACTCTGGGGCCAACGTCCTGACTTTC. The chain uses TRBV5-4 and TRBJ2-6; D is perhaps TRBD1 (5 bases). Germline V gene data show CDR1 as SGHNT and CDR2 as YYREEE (reference sequence). CDR3 length equals 16 residues. With 3 bases removed from V and 0 bases from J, the gap between germline ends came to 10 bases. Looking up the rest from reference TRBV5-4 and TRBJ2-6 gives the full variable domain: ETGVTQSPTHLIKTRGQQVTLRCSSQSGHNTVSWYQQALGQGPQFIFQYYREEENGRGNFPPRFSGLQFPNYSSELNVNALELDDSALYLCASSSGQNSGANVLTFGAGSRLTVL.

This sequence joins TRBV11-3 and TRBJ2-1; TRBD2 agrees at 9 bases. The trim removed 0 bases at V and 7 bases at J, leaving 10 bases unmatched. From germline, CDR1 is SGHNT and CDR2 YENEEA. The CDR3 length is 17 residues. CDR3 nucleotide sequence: TGTGCCAGCAGCTTAGATATAGGAGCGGGAGGTGGGAATGAGCAGTTCTTC. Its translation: CASSLDIGAGGGNEQFF.

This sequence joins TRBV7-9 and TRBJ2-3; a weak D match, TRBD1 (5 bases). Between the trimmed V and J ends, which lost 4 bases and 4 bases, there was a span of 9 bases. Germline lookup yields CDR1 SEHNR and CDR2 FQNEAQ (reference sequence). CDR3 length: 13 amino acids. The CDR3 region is CASSSAGPDTQYF. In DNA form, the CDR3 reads TGTGCCAGCAGCTCGGCAGGGCCAGATACGCAGTATTTT.

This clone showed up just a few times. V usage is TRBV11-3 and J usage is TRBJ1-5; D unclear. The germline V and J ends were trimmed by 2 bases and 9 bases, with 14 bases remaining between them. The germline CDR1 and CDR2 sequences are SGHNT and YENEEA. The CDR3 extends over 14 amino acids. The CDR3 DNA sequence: TGTGCCAGCAGCTTACTCCCAAGACAACTGCCCCAGCATTTT. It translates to CASSLLPRQLPQHF.

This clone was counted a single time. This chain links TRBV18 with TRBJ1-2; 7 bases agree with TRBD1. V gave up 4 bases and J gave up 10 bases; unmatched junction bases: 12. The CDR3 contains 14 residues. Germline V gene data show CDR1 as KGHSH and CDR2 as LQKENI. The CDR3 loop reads CASSLNRGSVDYTF. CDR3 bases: TGTGCCAGCTCACTCAACAGGGGTTCGGTGGACTACACCTTC.

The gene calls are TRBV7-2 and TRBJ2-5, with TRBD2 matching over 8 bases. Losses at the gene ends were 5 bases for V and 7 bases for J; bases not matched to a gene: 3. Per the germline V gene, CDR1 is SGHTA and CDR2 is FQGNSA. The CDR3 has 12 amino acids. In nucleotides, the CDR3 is TGTGCCAGCAGCCGACGGGGGGGGACCCAGTACTTC. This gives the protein CASSRRGGTQYF.

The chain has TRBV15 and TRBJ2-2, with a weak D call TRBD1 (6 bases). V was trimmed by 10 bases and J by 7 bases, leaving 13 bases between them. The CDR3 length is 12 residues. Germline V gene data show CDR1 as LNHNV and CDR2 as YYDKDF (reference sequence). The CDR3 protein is CAIEGGHGELFF. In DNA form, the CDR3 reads TGTGCCATAGAAGGGGGTCACGGGGAGCTGTTTTTT. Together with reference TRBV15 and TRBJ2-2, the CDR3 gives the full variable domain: DAMVIQNPRYQVTQFGKPVTLSCSQTLNHNVMYWYQQKSSQAPKLLFHYYDKDFNNEADTPDNFQSRRPNTSFCFLDIRSPGLGDTAMYLCAIEGGHGELFFGEGSRLTVL.

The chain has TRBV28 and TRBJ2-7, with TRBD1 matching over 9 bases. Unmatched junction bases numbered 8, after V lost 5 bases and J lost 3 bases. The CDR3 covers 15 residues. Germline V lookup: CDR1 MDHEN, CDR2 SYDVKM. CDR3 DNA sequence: TGTGCCAGCAGTCCCGGGACAGGGTTCTACTACGAGCAGTACTTC. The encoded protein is CASSPGTGFYYEQYF.

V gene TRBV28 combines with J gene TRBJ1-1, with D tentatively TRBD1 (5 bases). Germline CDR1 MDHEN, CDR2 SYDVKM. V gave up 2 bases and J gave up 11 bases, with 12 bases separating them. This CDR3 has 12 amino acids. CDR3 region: CASSLVGVGAFF. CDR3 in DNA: TGTGCCAGCAGTTTAGTAGGGGTGGGGGCTTTCTTT. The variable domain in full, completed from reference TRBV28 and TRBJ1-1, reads DVKVTQSSRYLVKRTGEKVFLECVQDMDHENMFWYRQDPGLGLRLIYFSYDVKMKEKGDIPEGYSVSREKKERFSLILESASTNQTSMYLCASSLVGVGAFFGQGTRLTVV.

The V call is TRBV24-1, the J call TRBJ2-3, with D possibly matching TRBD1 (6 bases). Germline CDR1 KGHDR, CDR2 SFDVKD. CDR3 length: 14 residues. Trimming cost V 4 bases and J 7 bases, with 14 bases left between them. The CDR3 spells CATSEKQGLHTQYF. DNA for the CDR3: TGTGCCACCAGTGAGAAACAGGGTTTACATACGCAGTATTTT.